Listed below are T cell receptor beta chains from one sample, sequenced in a study of regulatory T cells in long-lasting Graves disease. One entry per CDR3 protein results from TCRdb running MiXCR on the multiplex PCR reads. Among 250,000 to 300,000 distinct CDR3 sequences listed, 20% to 25% were seen once. The starting material was peripheral blood mononuclear cells (PBMCs), obtained when the disease was refractory, from a patient treated with antithyroid drugs. These TCRs come from a female donor with Graves disease. Each CDR3 is given with its conserved first and last residue.

v_call cdr3_aa
TRBV12-3/TRBV12-4 CASSPGLAGSNEQFF
TRBV27 CASNPVEGRGNEQFF
TRBV12-3/TRBV12-4 CASSLGAGAGTGELFF
TRBV6-2/TRBV6-3 CASSYSRLAGMETQYF
TRBV6-5 CASSYSLRALSYEQYF
TRBV29-1 CSVEFRLSHYGYTF
TRBV5-6 CASSLELGLEQYF
TRBV28 CATRGAGQYGYTF
TRBV27 CASSPNARSSYNSPLHF
TRBV29-1 CSVRDTAYEQYF
TRBV11-3 CASSVLGDTEAFF
TRBV3-1 CASRGGGSPLHF
TRBV7-2 CASSLEGFGNTIYF
TRBV5-1 CASSFESFQETQYF
TRBV28 CASSQVGTGYGRYGYTF
TRBV11-2 CASSLDSEGALDEQYF
TRBV28 CASSLSGGPLSYEQYF
TRBV3-1 CASSQDVGGGHGYTF
TRBV12-3/TRBV12-4 CASSLTGGEPQHF
TRBV27 CASSGLAGGPNEQYF
TRBV11-2 CASSFFDGVGEQYF
TRBV2 CASSEGGYTF
TRBV20-1 CSAPRSGRVLVETQYF
TRBV4-1 CASTSGNGYNSPLHF
TRBV12-3/TRBV12-4 CASSRQEVETQYF
TRBV2 CASSAAAGSGQETQYF
TRBV27 CASSSSGQIYEQYF
TRBV6-1 CASSRGTDEAFF
TRBV19 CASSSTTGEGGYTF
TRBV5-8 CASSLGQGANYGYTF
TRBV5-1 CASSRRGDPETQYF
TRBV19 CASSIQHSTGQGNQPQHF
TRBV18 CASSPKSSSAGDAGELFF
TRBV12-3/TRBV12-4 CASSLNGTSGSSRTQYF
TRBV7-2 CASSLDYAGLNGYTF
TRBV7-2 CASSFPVGVTDTQYF
TRBV28 CASSTGVNQPQHF